A selection of T cell receptor beta chains follows, all from one sample in a study. TCRdb fed the RT-PCR reads into MiXCR, producing one record per CDR3 protein. This table holds almost 700,000 distinct CDR3 sequences, 14% found once. Sequencing used memory CD4+ T cells from blood. These receptors came from a female donor in good health, serving as a healthy control. The CDR3 runs from the conserved cysteine through the conserved F or W.

V,length,CDR3
TRBV24-1,13,CATSDSRREEAFF
TRBV5-1,15,CASSLVSGRGYEQYF
TRBV20-1,14,CSAGSSGLSYGYTF
TRBV12-3/TRBV12-4,11,CASNTNTEAFF
TRBV7-2,15,CASSPQAVTEETQYF
TRBV15,18,CATRASHQTSGKYNEQFF
TRBV12-3/TRBV12-4,13,CATGINGEQPQHF
TRBV7-2,14,CASSHGAGEGTIYF
TRBV12-1,14,CASSQDGTDYEQYF
TRBV7-2,16,CASSLASGGGGNEQFF
TRBV5-1,15,CASTDGHPMNTEAFF
TRBV19,14,CASQGGVANEKLFF
TRBV7-2,15,CASTLRGGEADTQYF
TRBV6-5,14,CASRGERANYGYTF
TRBV27,14,CASKGGRNNQPQHF
TRBV20-1,15,CSASGGRSGDYEQYF
TRBV29-1,14,CSVEDGGLGGEQYF
TRBV14,17,CASSGRTSGLQVYGYTF
TRBV13,17,CASSSDRGWKSGNTIYF
TRBV3-1,15,CASSQVHAGHYEQYF
TRBV12-3/TRBV12-4,17,CASSLFSDGRDVGTQYF
TRBV6-2/TRBV6-3,16,CASSPFPGGRGHEQYF